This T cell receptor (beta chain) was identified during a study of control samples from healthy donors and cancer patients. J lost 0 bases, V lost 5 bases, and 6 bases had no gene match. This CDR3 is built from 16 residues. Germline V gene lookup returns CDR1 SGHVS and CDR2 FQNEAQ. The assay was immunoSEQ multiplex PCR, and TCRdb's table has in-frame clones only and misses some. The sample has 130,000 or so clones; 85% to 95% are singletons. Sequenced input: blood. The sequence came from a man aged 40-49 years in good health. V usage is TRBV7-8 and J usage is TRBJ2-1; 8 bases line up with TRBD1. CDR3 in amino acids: CASSPFTGGSYNEQFF. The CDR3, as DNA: TGTGCCAGCAGCCCCTTTACAGGGGGCTCCTACAATGAGCAGTTCTTC.